This entry features one T cell receptor (beta chain) sequence. V shed 5 bases, J shed 3 bases, and the junction held 3 bases outside the gene matches. CDR3 length: 13 residues. Germline V CDR1 and CDR2: PRHDT, FYEKMQ (reference sequence). This entry belongs to a study of blood T cell repertoires in COVID-19. Study context: Recovery among Cohort 3 donors was established by two negative PCRs, clearance, or symptom resolution. The United States, Italy and Spain provided the acute and convalescent COVID-19 samples.

Participant age was roughly 18 to 100 years, and participants resided in fewer than 30 US areas. Participant-given clinical history determined each cohort assignment. Assay: immunoSEQ multiplex PCR; the TCRdb copy retains only in-frame clones and omits some. Of around 190,000 clones listed, around 83% are singletons. Sequenced input: PBMCs or T cells enriched from blood (not recorded which). This TCR was sampled from a woman aged 40 to 50 in a cohort exposed to, infected with or recovered from COVID-19 (not recorded which). The V and J genes are TRBV13 and TRBJ1-2; the match to TRBD1 covers 7 bases. The CDR3 sequence: CASSIDRDYGYTF. The CDR3 DNA follows: TGTGCCAGCAGCATCGACAGGGACTATGGCTACACCTTC.